This is a list of T cell receptor beta chains from one sample in a study of T cell responses to AZD1222 COVID-19 vaccine. Repertoires were generated with immunoSEQ multiplex PCR, while TCRdb's copy carries only in-frame clones and drops some. The sample has 110,000 or so clones, around 90% seen once. This material consisted of peripheral blood, taken on day 0 of MenACWY control vaccination. These receptors were taken from an adult in good health. CDR3s include the opening cysteine and the closing phenylalanine or tryptophan.

v_call,cdr3_aa
TRBV4-2,CASNQGLGSTDTQYF
TRBV9,CASSVDYSNQPQHF
TRBV29-1,CSVELGRGTEAFF
TRBV19,CATSTEHSNQPQHF
TRBV2,CASSEGTSVHEQFF
TRBV5-6,CASSLEGTGELFF
TRBV30,CAWSSNSNQPQHF
TRBV5-1,CASSTDSYRNTIYF
TRBV5-5,CASSFLTGESPLHF
TRBV30,CAWSVGRIRVGYTF
TRBV4-3,CASSPEGVAGYGYTF
TRBV9,CASSAGQGAVYF
TRBV7-3,CASSLKAQGYEQYF
TRBV5-1,CASSFSGGDYEQYF
TRBV6-5,CASSYRGRIQETQYF
TRBV6-4,CASSDGGAQETQYF
TRBV15,CATSRDWGNAEQFF
TRBV28,CASSSFETQYF
TRBV30,CAWSWTANSPLHF
TRBV11-2,CASSLDGLGQYF